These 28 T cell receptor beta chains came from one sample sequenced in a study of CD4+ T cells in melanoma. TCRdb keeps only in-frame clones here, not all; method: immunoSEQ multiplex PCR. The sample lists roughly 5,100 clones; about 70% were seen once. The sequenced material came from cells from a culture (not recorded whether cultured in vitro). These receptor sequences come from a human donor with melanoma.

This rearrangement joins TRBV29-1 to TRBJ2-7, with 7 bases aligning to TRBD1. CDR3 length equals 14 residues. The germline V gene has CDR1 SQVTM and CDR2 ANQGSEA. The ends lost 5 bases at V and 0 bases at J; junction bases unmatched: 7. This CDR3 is CSVFSGQSSYEQYF. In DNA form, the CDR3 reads TGCAGCGTTTTCTCGGGACAGAGCTCCTACGAGCAGTACTTC.

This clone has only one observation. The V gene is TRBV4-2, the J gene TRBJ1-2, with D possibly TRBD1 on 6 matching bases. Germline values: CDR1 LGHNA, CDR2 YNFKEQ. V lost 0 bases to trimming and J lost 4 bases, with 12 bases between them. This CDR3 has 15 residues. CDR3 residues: CASSQDPGAGYGYTF. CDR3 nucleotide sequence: TGTGCCAGCAGCCAAGATCCGGGGGCGGGCTATGGCTACACCTTC.

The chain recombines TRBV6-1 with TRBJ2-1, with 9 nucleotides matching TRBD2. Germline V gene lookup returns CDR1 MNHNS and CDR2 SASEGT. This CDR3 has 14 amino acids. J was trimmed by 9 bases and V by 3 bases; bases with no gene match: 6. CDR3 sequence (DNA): TGTGCCAGCAGTGAGATGCGGGGGGGTACTGAGCAGTTCTTC. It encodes CASSEMRGGTEQFF.

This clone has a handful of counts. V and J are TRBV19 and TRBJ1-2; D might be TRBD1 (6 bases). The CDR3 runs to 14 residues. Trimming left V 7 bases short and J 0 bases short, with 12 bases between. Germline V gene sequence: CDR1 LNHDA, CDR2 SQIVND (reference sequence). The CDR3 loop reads CASTWGTPNYGYTF. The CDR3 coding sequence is TGTGCCAGTACTTGGGGGACACCTAACTATGGCTACACCTTC.

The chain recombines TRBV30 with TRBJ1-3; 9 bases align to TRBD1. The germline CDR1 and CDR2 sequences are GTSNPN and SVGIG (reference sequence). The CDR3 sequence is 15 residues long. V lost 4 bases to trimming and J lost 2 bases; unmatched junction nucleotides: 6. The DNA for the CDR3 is TGTGCCTGGACCCGCGGGACAGGGCCTGGAAACACCATATATTTT. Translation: CAWTRGTGPGNTIYF.

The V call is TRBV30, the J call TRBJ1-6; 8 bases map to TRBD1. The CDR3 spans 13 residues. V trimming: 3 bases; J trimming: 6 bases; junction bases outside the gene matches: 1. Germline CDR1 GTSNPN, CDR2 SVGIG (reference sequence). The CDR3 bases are TGTGCCTGGAGGACAGGGGTTAATTCACCCCTCCACTTT. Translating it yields CAWRTGVNSPLHF. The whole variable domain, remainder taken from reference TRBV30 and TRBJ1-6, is SQTIHQWPATLVQPVGSPLSLECTVEGTSNPNLYWYRQAAGRGLQLLFYSVGIGQISSEVPQNLSASRPQDRQFILSSKKLLLSDSGFYLCAWRTGVNSPLHFGNGTRLTVT.

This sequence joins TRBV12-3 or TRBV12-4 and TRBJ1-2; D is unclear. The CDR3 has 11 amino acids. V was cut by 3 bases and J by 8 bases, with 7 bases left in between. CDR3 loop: CASSLGQGYTF. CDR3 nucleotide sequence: TGTGCCAGCAGTTTGGGTCAGGGCTACACCTTC.

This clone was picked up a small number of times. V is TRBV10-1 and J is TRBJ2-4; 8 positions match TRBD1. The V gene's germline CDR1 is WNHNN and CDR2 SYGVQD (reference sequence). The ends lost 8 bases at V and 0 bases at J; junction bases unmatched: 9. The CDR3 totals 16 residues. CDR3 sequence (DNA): TGCGCCAGCGGGAAAGACAGGGGTCTAGCCAAAAACATTCAGTACTTC. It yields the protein CASGKDRGLAKNIQYF.

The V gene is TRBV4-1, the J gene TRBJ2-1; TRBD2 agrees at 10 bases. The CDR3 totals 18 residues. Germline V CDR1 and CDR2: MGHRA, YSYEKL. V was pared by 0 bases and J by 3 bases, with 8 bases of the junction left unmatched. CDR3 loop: CASSQDSASGGYYNEQFF. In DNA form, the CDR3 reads TGCGCCAGCAGCCAAGATTCCGCTAGCGGGGGATACTACAATGAGCAGTTCTTC.

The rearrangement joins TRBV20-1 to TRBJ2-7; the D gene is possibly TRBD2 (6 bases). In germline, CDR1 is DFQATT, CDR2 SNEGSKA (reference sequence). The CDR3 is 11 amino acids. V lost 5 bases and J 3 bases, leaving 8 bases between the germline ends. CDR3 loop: CSAGSGYEQYF. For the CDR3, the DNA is TGCAGTGCTGGTAGCGGCTACGAGCAGTACTTC.

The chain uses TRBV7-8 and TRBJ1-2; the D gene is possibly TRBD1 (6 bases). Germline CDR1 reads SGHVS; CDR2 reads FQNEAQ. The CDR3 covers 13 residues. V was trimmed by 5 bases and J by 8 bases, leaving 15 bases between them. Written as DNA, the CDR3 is TGTGCCAGCAGCCATCTTGGGGGGCGAGGCTACACCTTC. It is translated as CASSHLGGRGYTF.

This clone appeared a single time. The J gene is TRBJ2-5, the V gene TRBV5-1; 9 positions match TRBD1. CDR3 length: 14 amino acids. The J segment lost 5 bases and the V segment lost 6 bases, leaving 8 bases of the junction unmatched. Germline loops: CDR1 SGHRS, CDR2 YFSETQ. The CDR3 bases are TGCGCCAGCACCTTACAGGGGGCAGGGGAGACCCAGTACTTC. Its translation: CASTLQGAGETQYF.

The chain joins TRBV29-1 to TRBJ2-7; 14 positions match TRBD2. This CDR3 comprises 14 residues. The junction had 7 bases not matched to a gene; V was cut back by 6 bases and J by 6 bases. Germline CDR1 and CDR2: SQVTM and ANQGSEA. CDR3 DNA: TGCAGCGTCTGGGGGACTAGCGGGGGCTCCGAGCAGTACTTC. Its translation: CSVWGTSGGSEQYF.

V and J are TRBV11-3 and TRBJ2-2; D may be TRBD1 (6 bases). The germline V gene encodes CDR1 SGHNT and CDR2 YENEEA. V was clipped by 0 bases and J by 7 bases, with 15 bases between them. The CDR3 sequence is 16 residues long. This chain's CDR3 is CASSLDVGAQGGELFF. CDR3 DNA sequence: TGTGCCAGCAGCTTAGATGTGGGGGCCCAGGGCGGGGAGCTGTTTTTT.

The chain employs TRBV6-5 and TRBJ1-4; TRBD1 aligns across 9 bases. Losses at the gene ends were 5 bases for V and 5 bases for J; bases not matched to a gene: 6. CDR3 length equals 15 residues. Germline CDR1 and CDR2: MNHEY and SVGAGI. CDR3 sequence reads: CASSNPGQGNEKLFF. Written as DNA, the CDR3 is TGTGCCAGCAGTAATCCGGGACAGGGAAATGAAAAACTGTTTTTT.

The CDR3 sequence is CASSSTGHRLAKNIQYF. DNA for the CDR3: TGTGCCAGCAGCTCCACGGGACACCGCCTAGCCAAAAACATTCAGTACTTC. The chain couples TRBV7-9 to TRBJ2-4, with D possibly TRBD1 on 6 matching bases. The germline CDR1 and CDR2 sequences are SEHNR and FQNEAQ (reference sequence). The CDR3 spans 17 residues. V dropped 4 bases and J dropped 0 bases, with 16 bases sitting between them.

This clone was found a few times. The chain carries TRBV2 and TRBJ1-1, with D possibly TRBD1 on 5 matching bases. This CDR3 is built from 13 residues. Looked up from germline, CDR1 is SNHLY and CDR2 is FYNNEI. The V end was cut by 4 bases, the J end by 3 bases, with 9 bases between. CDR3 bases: TGTGCCAGCAGTGCTGACAGCTACACTGAAGCTTTCTTT. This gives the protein CASSADSYTEAFF.

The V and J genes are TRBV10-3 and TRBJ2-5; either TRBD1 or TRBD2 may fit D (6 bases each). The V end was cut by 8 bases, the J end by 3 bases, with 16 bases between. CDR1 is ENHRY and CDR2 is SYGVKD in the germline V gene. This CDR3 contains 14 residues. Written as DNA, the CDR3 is TGTGCCATCGGGAGGACAGATACTGAAGAGACCCAGTACTTC. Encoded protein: CAIGRTDTEETQYF.

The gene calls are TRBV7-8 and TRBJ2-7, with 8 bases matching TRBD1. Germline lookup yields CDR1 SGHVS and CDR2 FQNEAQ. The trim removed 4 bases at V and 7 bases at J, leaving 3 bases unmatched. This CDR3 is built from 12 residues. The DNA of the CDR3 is TGTGCCAGCAGCTACGGACAGGGTGAGCAGTACTTC. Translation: CASSYGQGEQYF.

The CDR3 DNA follows: TGTGCCAGCAGTCTTAACTTCCCCGAGACCCAGTACTTC. This sequence encodes CASSLNFPETQYF. The chain is built from TRBV7-8 and TRBJ2-5, with D hard to call. Trimming pared 6 bases from V and 5 bases from J, leaving 13 bases between. The germline V gene encodes CDR1 SGHVS and CDR2 FQNEAQ. The CDR3 has 13 residues.

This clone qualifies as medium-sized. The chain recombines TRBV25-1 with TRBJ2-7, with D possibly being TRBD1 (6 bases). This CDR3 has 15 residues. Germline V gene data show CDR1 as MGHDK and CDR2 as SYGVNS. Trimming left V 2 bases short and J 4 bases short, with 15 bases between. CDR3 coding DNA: TGTGCCAGCAGTGAAGATAGAAGGGGACAATACGAGCAGTACTTC. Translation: CASSEDRRGQYEQYF.

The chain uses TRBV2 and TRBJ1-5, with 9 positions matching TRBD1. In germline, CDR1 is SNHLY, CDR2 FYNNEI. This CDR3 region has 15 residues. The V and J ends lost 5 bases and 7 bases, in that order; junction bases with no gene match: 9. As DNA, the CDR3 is TGTGCCAGCAGTCCACAGGGGGCTGGGCGGCAGCCCCAGCATTTT. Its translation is CASSPQGAGRQPQHF.

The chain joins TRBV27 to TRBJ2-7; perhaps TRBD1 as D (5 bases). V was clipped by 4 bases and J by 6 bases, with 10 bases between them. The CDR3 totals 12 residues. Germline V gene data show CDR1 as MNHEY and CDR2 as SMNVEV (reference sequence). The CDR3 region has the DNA TGTGCCAGCAGTTCTACAGGCCGCGAGCAGTACTTC. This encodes CASSSTGREQYF.

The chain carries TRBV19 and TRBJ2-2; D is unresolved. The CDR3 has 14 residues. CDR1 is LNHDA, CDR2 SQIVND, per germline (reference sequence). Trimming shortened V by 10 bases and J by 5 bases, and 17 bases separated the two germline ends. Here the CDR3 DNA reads TGTGCCACCCAATACGCGGTGGGGACCGGGGAGCTGTTTTTT. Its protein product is CATQYAVGTGELFF.

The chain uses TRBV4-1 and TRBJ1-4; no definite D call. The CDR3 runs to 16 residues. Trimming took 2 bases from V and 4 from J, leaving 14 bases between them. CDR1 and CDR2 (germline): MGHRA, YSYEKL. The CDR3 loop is CASSQPMGGVNEKLFF. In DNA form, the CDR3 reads TGCGCCAGCAGCCAACCCATGGGAGGTGTTAATGAAAAACTGTTTTTT.

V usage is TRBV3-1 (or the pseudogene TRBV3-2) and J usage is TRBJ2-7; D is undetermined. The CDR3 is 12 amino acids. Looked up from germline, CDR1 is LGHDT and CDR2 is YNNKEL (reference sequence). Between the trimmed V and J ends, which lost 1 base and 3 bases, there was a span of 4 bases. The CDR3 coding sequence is TGTGCCAGCAGCCAAGTAGTCTACGAGCAGTACTTC. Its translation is CASSQVVYEQYF.

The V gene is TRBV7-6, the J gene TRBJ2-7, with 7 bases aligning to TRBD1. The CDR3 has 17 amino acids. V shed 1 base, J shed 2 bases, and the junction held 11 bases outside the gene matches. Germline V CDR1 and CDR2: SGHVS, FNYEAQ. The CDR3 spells CASSLGTLQGSTYEQYF. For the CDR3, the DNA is TGTGCCAGCAGCTTAGGAACATTACAGGGGTCAACCTACGAGCAGTACTTC.

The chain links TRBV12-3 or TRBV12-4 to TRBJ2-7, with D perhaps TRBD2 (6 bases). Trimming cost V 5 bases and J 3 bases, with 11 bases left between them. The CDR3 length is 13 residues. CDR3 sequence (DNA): TGTGCCAGCAGTCCCGCGGGGATCTACGAGCAGTACTTC. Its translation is CASSPAGIYEQYF.